The 25 T cell receptor beta chains reported below all come from one sample, sequenced in a study of blood T cell repertoires in COVID-19. The data were produced by immunoSEQ multiplex PCR, yet TCRdb's version contains in-frame clones alone and is incomplete. The repertoire holds roughly 190,000 clones, with roughly 85% as singletons. Specimen: peripheral blood. All receptors derive from a woman aged 55-70 years with acute or convalescent COVID-19.

The chain has TRBV28 and TRBJ1-6; a possible D gene is TRBD1 (5 bases). The V end was cut by 6 bases, the J end by 7 bases, with 16 bases between. The length of the CDR3 is 15 residues. From germline, CDR1 is MDHEN and CDR2 SYDVKM. In DNA form, the CDR3 reads TGTGCCAGCAGCCCCCCGACAGACCCAAATTCACCCCTCCACTTT. Translated, it gives CASSPPTDPNSPLHF.

V usage is TRBV7-9 and J usage is TRBJ2-5; 10 positions agree with TRBD1. J lost 1 base, V lost 5 bases, and 7 bases had no gene match. CDR3 size: 16 residues. Germline CDR1 SEHNR, CDR2 FQNEAQ (reference sequence). DNA for the CDR3: TGTGCCAGCAGCCGCTGGACAGGGGGGTTCCAAGAGACCCAGTACTTC. Amino acids: CASSRWTGGFQETQYF.

The rearrangement uses TRBV6-5 and TRBJ1-5; D gene ambiguous. This CDR3 has 13 amino acids. Trimming took 4 bases from V and 5 from J, leaving 9 bases between them. From germline, CDR1 is MNHEY and CDR2 SVGAGI. The CDR3 spells CASSSVFDQPQHF. CDR3 nucleotide sequence: TGTGCCAGCAGTTCCGTCTTCGATCAGCCCCAGCATTTT.

This clone was recorded a few times. The chain recombines TRBV30 with TRBJ1-2; D remains unclear. Germline lookup yields CDR1 GTSNPN and CDR2 SVGIG (reference sequence). The CDR3 length is 12 residues. The germline V and J ends were trimmed by 0 bases and 2 bases, with 4 bases remaining between them. The CDR3 protein is CAWSVHNYGYTF. The CDR3 coding sequence is TGTGCCTGGAGTGTACACAACTATGGCTACACCTTC.

The rearrangement links TRBV6-5 to TRBJ1-4; maybe TRBD1 (6 bases). The germline V and J ends were trimmed by 3 bases and 4 bases, with 12 bases remaining between them. The CDR3 has 15 residues. CDR1 and CDR2 (germline): MNHEY, SVGAGI. CDR3: CASSYNTGLNEKLFF. The CDR3 DNA is TGTGCCAGCAGTTATAACACAGGGCTTAATGAAAAACTGTTTTTT.

The J gene is TRBJ1-2, the V gene TRBV3-1 (or the pseudogene TRBV3-2); D is ambiguous. V lost 1 base to trimming and J lost 7 bases, with 13 bases between them. The CDR3 length is 14 residues. Germline lookup yields CDR1 LGHDT and CDR2 YNNKEL (reference sequence). The CDR3 loop reads CASSQGEASGGYTF. CDR3 nucleotides: TGTGCCAGCAGCCAAGGAGAGGCGTCCGGTGGCTACACCTTC.

The J gene is TRBJ2-1, the V gene TRBV11-3, with 9 bases lining up with TRBD1. Germline trimming cut 4 bases from V and 5 bases from J; bases unmatched to any gene: 9. This CDR3 has 16 residues. CDR1 is SGHNT, CDR2 YENEEA, per germline. The chain's CDR3 is CASSYHRGPRDNEQFF. The CDR3 DNA is TGTGCCAGCAGCTACCACAGGGGGCCTAGAGACAATGAGCAGTTCTTC.

This clone was counted only a few times. The chain employs TRBV7-6 and TRBJ2-7; D is ambiguous. In germline, CDR1 is SGHVS, CDR2 FNYEAQ. This CDR3 comprises 12 residues. V lost 2 bases to trimming and J lost 2 bases, with 4 bases between them. CDR3 residues: CASSLTAYEQYV. For the CDR3, the DNA is TGTGCCAGCAGCTTAACGGCCTACGAGCAGTACGTC.

A few counts support this clone. The same CDR3 is also encoded by other DNA sequences in this sample. The chain carries TRBV5-1 and TRBJ1-4, with D unclear. Trimming took 0 bases from V and 7 from J, leaving 7 bases between them. The CDR3 length is 13 residues. The germline V gene encodes CDR1 SGHRS and CDR2 YFSETQ. The CDR3 nucleotides read TGCGCCAGCAGCTTGGGCCGGGGTGAAAAACTGTTTTTT. Its translation: CASSLGRGEKLFF.

This CDR3 is CASSLRGQGANEQFF. As DNA, the CDR3 is TGTGCCAGCAGTTTGCGGGGACAGGGGGCAAATGAGCAGTTCTTC. The J gene is TRBJ2-1, the V gene TRBV28; TRBD1 agrees at 12 bases. J gave up 7 bases and V 3 bases, and 4 bases lay outside the gene matches. The CDR3 covers 15 residues. Germline V gives CDR1 MDHEN, CDR2 SYDVKM. Complete variable domain (other parts from reference TRBV28 and TRBJ2-1): DVKVTQSSRYLVKRTGEKVFLECVQDMDHENMFWYRQDPGLGLRLIYFSYDVKMKEKGDIPEGYSVSREKKERFSLILESASTNQTSMYLCASSLRGQGANEQFFGPGTRLTVL.

CDR3 nucleotides: TGTGCCAGCAGTTACGGGGGGGAGACCCAGTACTTC. It codes for CASSYGGETQYF. The V gene is TRBV6-5, the J gene TRBJ2-5; a possible D gene is TRBD2 (6 bases). The CDR3 spans 12 residues. The germline CDR1 and CDR2 sequences are MNHEY and SVGAGI. Between the trimmed V and J ends, which lost 2 bases and 5 bases, there was a span of 6 bases.

Only one count was recorded for this clone. The genes are TRBV3-1 (or the pseudogene TRBV3-2) and TRBJ2-1; 8 bases align to TRBD2. Germline V lookup: CDR1 LGHDT, CDR2 YNNKEL (reference sequence). The CDR3 is 15 residues long. V gave up 4 bases and J gave up 2 bases; unmatched junction bases: 4. CDR3 amino acids: CASSRAGVPYNEQFF. Here the CDR3 DNA reads TGTGCCAGCAGCCGAGCGGGAGTACCCTACAATGAGCAGTTCTTC.

This chain uses TRBV19 with TRBJ2-2, with D possibly being TRBD1 (5 bases). The V end was cut by 3 bases, the J end by 2 bases, with 10 bases between. The CDR3 covers 15 residues. Germline lookup yields CDR1 LNHDA and CDR2 SQIVND (reference sequence). The chain's CDR3 is CASSMGQGNTGELFF. Here the CDR3 DNA reads TGTGCCAGTAGTATGGGGCAGGGAAACACCGGGGAGCTGTTTTTT.

This chain connects TRBV19 to TRBJ2-5; 7 positions match TRBD1. The germline gives CDR1 LNHDA, CDR2 SQIVND (reference sequence). This CDR3 has 13 amino acids. Germline trimming cut 4 bases from V and 2 bases from J; bases unmatched to any gene: 1. CDR3 in amino acids: CASSTGQQETQYF. In nucleotides, the CDR3 is TGTGCCAGTAGTACGGGACAGCAAGAGACCCAGTACTTC.

The rearrangement uses TRBV5-1 and TRBJ2-5; D uncertain. The CDR3 covers 14 residues. V shed 0 bases and J shed 1 base, with 7 bases lying between them. The germline gives CDR1 SGHRS, CDR2 YFSETQ. The CDR3 loop reads CASSLVQTQETQYF. CDR3 sequence (DNA): TGCGCCAGCAGCTTGGTACAGACCCAAGAGACCCAGTACTTC. The entire variable domain, with the rest obtained from reference TRBV5-1 and TRBJ2-5, is as follows: KAGVTQTPRYLIKTRGQQVTLSCSPISGHRSVSWYQQTPGQGLQFLFEYFSETQRNKGNFPGRFSGRQFSNSRSEMNVSTLELGDSALYLCASSLVQTQETQYFGPGTRLLVL.

The chain has TRBV6-1 and TRBJ2-3; 9 bases fit TRBD2. Germline loops: CDR1 MNHNS, CDR2 SASEGT. The CDR3 contains 17 residues. Germline trimming cut 2 bases from V and 2 bases from J; bases unmatched to any gene: 8. This CDR3 reads CASSETGGGLATDTQYF. The DNA for the CDR3 is TGTGCCAGCAGTGAAACCGGGGGGGGACTAGCCACAGATACGCAGTATTTT.

The rearrangement links TRBV27 to TRBJ2-7, with no clear D. V dropped 3 bases and J dropped 0 bases, with 9 bases sitting between them. From germline, CDR1 is MNHEY and CDR2 SMNVEV (reference sequence). CDR3 length: 14 residues. The CDR3 DNA reads TGTGCCAGCAGTTTTAAGCTGAGCTCCTACGAGCAGTACTTC. Encoded protein: CASSFKLSSYEQYF.

This chain uses TRBV9 with TRBJ2-2, with 9 bases identical to TRBD2. J gave up 6 bases and V 0 bases, and 3 bases lay outside the gene matches. There are 15 residues in the CDR3. CDR1 is SGDLS, CDR2 YYNGEE, per germline. The CDR3 bases are TGTGCCAGCAGCGTAGCCGGACTAGCGTCCGGGGAGCTGTTTTTT. Amino acids: CASSVAGLASGELFF.

This sequence joins TRBV2 and TRBJ2-5; D is ambiguous. There are 11 residues in the CDR3. Germline CDR1 SNHLY, CDR2 FYNNEI. Trimming took off 4 bases at V and 3 bases at J, with 3 bases between the two ends. CDR3 DNA: TGTGCCAGCAGTGCCAAAGAGACCCAGTACTTC. Its protein product is CASSAKETQYF.

The genes are TRBV10-2 and TRBJ2-1; TRBD2 matches 13 bases. The CDR3 is 15 residues long. Germline V gives CDR1 WSHSY, CDR2 SAAADI. V lost 1 base, J lost 10 bases, and 4 bases stayed unmatched. The CDR3 loop is CASSEWTSGRREQFF. DNA for the CDR3: TGCGCCAGCAGTGAGTGGACTAGCGGGAGACGGGAGCAGTTCTTC.

The chain combines TRBV24-1 with TRBJ2-3, with 9 nucleotides matching TRBD1. This CDR3 is 18 amino acids long. The J segment lost 0 bases and the V segment lost 3 bases, leaving 9 bases of the junction unmatched. CDR1 and CDR2 (germline): KGHDR, SFDVKD. The CDR3 protein is CATSDPSRQGVSTDTQYF. In DNA form, the CDR3 reads TGTGCCACCAGTGATCCTTCCCGACAGGGGGTAAGCACAGATACGCAGTATTTT.

The count of this clone is one. The chain recombines TRBV7-2 with TRBJ2-1; 9 bases map to TRBD2. Germline trimming cut 1 base from V and 6 bases from J; bases unmatched to any gene: 7. CDR1 is SGHTA, CDR2 FQGNSA, per germline. The CDR3 sequence is 16 residues long. CDR3 in DNA: TGTGCCAGCAGCTTAGGTCGCCTAGCGGGGTTCAATGAGCAGTTCTTC. Translated, it gives CASSLGRLAGFNEQFF.

CDR3 protein: CASSERDTYNSPLHF. Written as DNA, the CDR3 is TGCGCCAGCAGTGAGAGAGACACCTATAATTCACCCCTCCACTTT. The rearrangement joins TRBV10-2 to TRBJ1-6; D ambiguous. V shed 2 bases and J shed 2 bases, with 7 bases lying between them. Germline V gene data show CDR1 as WSHSY and CDR2 as SAAADI. The CDR3 runs 15 residues.

This chain links TRBV14 with TRBJ2-2; 7 bases fit TRBD1. CDR1 SGHDN and CDR2 FVKESK come from the germline V gene. V was pared by 4 bases and J by 1 base, with 3 bases of the junction left unmatched. The CDR3 covers 15 residues. For the CDR3, the DNA is TGTGCCAGCAGCCGCCGGGACAGGAACACCGGGGAGCTGTTTTTT. The encoded protein is CASSRRDRNTGELFF. Full variable domain (remainder filled in from reference TRBV14 and TRBJ2-2): EAGVTQFPSHSVIEKGQTVTLRCDPISGHDNLYWYRRVMGKEIKFLLHFVKESKQDESGMPNNRFLAERTGGTYSTLKVQPAELEDSGVYFCASSRRDRNTGELFFGEGSRLTVL.

The chain combines TRBV12-3 or TRBV12-4 with TRBJ1-2; 9 positions agree with TRBD1. J lost 4 bases, V lost 5 bases, and 2 bases had no gene match. This CDR3 has 13 residues. The CDR3 coding sequence is TGTGCCAGCAGTAGGGGACAGGGCTATGGCTACACCTTC. Protein product: CASSRGQGYGYTF.